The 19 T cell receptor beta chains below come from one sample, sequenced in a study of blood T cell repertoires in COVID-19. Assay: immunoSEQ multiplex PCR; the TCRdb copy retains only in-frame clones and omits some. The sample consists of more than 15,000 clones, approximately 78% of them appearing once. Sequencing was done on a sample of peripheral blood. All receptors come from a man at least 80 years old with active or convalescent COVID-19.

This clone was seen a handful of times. The CDR3, as DNA: TGTGCCAGCAGTGTACAGGGGACCTACGAGCAGTACTTC. This gives the protein CASSVQGTYEQYF. This chain links TRBV2 with TRBJ2-7; 7 bases are a match to TRBD1. This CDR3 comprises 13 residues. J lost 2 bases, V lost 4 bases, and 2 bases had no gene match. The V gene's germline CDR1 is SNHLY and CDR2 FYNNEI.

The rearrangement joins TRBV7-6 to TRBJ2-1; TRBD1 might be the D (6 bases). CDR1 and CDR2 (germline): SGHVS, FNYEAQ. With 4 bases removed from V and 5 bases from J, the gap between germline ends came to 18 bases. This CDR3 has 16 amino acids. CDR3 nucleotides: TGTGCCAGCAGCTCACAGGGAATAGCGCCGAACAATGAGCAGTTCTTC. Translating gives CASSSQGIAPNNEQFF.

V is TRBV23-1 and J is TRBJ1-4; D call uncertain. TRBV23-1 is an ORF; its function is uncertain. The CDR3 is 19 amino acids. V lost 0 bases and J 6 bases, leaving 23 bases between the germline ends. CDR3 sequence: CASSQSEGASLLGHEKLFF. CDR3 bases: TGCGCCAGCAGTCAATCTGAGGGAGCCAGTTTACTGGGCCATGAAAAACTGTTTTTT.

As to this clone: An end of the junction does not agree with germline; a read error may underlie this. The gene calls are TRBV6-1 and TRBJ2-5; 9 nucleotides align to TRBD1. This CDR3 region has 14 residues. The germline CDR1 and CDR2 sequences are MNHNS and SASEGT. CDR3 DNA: TGTGCCAGCAGTGAAGGGGGGGGACAGGGCCGAGGGCACTTC. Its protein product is CASSEGGGQGRGHF.

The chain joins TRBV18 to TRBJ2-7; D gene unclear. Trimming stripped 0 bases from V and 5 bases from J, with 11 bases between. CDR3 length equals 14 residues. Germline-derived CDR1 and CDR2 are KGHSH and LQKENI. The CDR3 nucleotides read TGTGCCAGCTCACCACCGAATTCGGGTGACGAGCAGTACTTC. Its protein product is CASSPPNSGDEQYF. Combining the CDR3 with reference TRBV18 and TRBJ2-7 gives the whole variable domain NAGVMQNPRHLVRRRGQEARLRCSPMKGHSHVYWYRQLPEEGLKFMVYLQKENIIDESGMPKERFSAEFPKEGPSILRIQQVVRGDSAAYFCASSPPNSGDEQYFGPGTRLTVT.

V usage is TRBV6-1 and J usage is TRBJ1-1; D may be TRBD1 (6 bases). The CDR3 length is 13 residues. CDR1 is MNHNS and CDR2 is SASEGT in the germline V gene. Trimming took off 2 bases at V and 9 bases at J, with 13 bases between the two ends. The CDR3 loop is CASSEWTEEKAFF. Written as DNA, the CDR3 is TGTGCCAGCAGTGAATGGACAGAAGAGAAAGCTTTCTTT.

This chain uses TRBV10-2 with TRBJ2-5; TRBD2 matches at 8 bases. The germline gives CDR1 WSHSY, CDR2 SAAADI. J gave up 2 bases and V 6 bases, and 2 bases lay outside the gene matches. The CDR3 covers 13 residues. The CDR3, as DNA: TGCGCCAGCAGGCGGGGGGTTCAAGAGACCCAGTACTTC. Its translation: CASRRGVQETQYF.

CDR3 nucleotide sequence: TGCGCCAGCAGCTTGGATCCAGCGGGGGGGAACAATGAGCAGTTCTTC. Translated, it gives CASSLDPAGGNNEQFF. The genes are TRBV5-1 and TRBJ2-1, with 10 bases lining up with TRBD2. This CDR3 spans 16 amino acids. J gave up 5 bases and V 0 bases, and 5 bases lay outside the gene matches. Germline V lookup: CDR1 SGHRS, CDR2 YFSETQ.

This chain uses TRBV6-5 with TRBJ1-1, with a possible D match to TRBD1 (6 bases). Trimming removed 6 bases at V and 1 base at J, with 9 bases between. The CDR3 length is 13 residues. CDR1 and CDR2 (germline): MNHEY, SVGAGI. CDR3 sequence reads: CASRETGNTEAFF. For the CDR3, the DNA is TGTGCCAGCAGAGAGACAGGGAACACTGAAGCTTTCTTT.

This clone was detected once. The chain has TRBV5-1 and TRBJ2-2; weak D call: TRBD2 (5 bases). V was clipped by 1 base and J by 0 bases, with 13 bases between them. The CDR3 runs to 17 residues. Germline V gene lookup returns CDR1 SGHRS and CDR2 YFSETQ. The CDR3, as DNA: TGCGCCAGCAGCTTGTTTAGCCGGGGAACGAACACCGGGGAGCTGTTTTTT. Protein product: CASSLFSRGTNTGELFF.

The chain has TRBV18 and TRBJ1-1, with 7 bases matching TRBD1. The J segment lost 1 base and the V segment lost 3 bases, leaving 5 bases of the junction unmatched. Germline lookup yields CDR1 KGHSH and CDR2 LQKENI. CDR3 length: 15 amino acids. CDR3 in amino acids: CASSPGQSANTEAFF. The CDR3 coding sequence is TGTGCCAGCTCACCGGGACAGTCCGCGAACACTGAAGCTTTCTTT. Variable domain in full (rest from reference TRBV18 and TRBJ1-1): NAGVMQNPRHLVRRRGQEARLRCSPMKGHSHVYWYRQLPEEGLKFMVYLQKENIIDESGMPKERFSAEFPKEGPSILRIQQVVRGDSAAYFCASSPGQSANTEAFFGQGTRLTVV.

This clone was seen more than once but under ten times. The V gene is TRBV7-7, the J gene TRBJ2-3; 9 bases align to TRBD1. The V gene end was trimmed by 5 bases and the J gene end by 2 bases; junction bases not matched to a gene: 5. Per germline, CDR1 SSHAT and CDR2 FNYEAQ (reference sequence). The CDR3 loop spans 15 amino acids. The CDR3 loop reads CASSAGQGPTDTQYF. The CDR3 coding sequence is TGTGCCAGCAGCGCGGGACAGGGACCCACAGATACGCAGTATTTT.

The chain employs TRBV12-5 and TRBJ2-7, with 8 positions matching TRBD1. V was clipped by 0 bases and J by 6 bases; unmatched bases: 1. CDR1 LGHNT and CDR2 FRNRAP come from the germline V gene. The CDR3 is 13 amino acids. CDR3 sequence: CASGLVDRAEQYF. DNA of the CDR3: TGTGCTAGTGGTTTGGTGGACAGGGCCGAGCAGTACTTC.

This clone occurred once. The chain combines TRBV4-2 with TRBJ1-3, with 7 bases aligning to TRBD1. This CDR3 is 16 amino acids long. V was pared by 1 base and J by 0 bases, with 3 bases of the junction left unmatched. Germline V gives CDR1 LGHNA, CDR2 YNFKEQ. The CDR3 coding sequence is TGTGCCAGCAGCCAAGGACGACAGGGCTCTGGAAACACCATATATTTT. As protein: CASSQGRQGSGNTIYF.

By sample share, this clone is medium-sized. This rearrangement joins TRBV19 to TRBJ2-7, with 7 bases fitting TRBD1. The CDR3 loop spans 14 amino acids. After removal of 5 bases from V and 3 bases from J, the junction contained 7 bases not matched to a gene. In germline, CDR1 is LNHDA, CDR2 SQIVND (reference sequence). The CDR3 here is CASSAGGWSYEQYF. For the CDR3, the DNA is TGTGCCAGTAGTGCAGGGGGTTGGAGCTACGAGCAGTACTTC.

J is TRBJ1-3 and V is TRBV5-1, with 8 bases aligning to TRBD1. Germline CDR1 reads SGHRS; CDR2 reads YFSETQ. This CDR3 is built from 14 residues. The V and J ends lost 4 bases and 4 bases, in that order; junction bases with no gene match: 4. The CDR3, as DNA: TGCGCCAGCAGCAAGGGACAGGAAGGAAACACCATATATTTT. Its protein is CASSKGQEGNTIYF.

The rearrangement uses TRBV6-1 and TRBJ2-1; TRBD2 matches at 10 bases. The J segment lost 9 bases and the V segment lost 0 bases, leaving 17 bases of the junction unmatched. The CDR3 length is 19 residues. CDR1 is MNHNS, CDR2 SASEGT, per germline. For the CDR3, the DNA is TGTGCCAGCAGTGAAGCGGGTATTTACGGACTAGCGGAATTTGGTGAGCAGTTCTTC. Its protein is CASSEAGIYGLAEFGEQFF.

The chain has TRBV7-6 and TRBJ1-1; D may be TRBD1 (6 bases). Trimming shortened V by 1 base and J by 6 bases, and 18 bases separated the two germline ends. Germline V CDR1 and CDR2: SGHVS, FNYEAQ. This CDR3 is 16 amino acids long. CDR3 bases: TGTGCCAGCAGCTTAGAGACATGGACAGCGAGGCCTGAAGCTTTCTTT. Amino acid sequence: CASSLETWTARPEAFF. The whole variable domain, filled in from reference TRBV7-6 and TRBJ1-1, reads GAGVSQSPRYKVTKRGQDVALRCDPISGHVSLYWYRQALGQGPEFLTYFNYEAQQDKSGLPNDRFSAERPEGSISTLTIQRTEQRDSAMYRCASSLETWTARPEAFFGQGTRLTVV.

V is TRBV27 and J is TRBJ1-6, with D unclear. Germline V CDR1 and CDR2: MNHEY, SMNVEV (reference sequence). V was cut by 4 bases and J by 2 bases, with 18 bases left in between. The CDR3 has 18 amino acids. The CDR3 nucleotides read TGTGCCAGCAGTTCCTCCGCCTCCCTTGGCACCTATAATTCACCCCTCCACTTT. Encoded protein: CASSSSASLGTYNSPLHF.